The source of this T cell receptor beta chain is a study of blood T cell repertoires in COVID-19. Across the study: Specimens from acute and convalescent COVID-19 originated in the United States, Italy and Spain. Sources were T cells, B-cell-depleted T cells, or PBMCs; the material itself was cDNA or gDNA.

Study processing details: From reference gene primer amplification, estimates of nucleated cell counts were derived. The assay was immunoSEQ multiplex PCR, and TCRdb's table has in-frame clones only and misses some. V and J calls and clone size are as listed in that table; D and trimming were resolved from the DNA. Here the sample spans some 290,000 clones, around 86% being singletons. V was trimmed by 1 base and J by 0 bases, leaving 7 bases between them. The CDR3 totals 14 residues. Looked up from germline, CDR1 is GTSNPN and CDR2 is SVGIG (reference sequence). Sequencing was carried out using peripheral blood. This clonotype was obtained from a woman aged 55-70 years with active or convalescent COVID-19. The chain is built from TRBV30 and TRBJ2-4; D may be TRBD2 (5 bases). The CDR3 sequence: CAWSAGLAKNIQYF. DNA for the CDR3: TGTGCCTGGAGTGCCGGACTAGCCAAAAACATTCAGTACTTC.